The T cell receptor beta chain described here comes from a study of T-cell memory formation after mild COVID-19. With constant-segment primers, 5'RACE yielded cDNA libraries of TCR alpha and TCR beta that carried sample barcodes and UMIs. TCRdb processed the 5' RACE reads anew with MiXCR; each CDR3 protein has one entry. The sample has about 430,000 distinct CDR3 sequences; roughly 18% are singletons. The CDR3 is 13 amino acids. Germline V lookup: CDR1 SQVTM, CDR2 ANQGSEA. V gave up 7 bases and J gave up 2 bases; unmatched junction bases: 4. Findings and limits, study-wide: Still unconfirmed is whether the second-wave clones peaking on day 37 recognized SARS-CoV-2. The appearance of some responding clones in pre-infection memory suggested that cross-reactive memory joined. CD4/CD8 balance held among clones contracting day 15 to 85, and later expanders leaned CD4+.

This clonotype was counted many times. Antigen specificity is unknown. This receptor was taken from a man between 18 and 35 years old who had mild COVID-19 (a few samples of this study predate the infection). Cell type and time point are not known. The sequenced sample consisted of PBMCs or a T cell subset sorted from them (not recorded which). This rearrangement joins TRBV29-1 to TRBJ2-1, with 8 bases that match TRBD1. The CDR3 coding sequence is TGCAGCGGTCAGGGGGCTACCTACAATGAGCAGTTCTTC. It yields the protein CSGQGATYNEQFF.